This entry lists 26 T cell receptor beta chains sequenced from one sample in a study of blood T cell repertoires in COVID-19. Profiled with immunoSEQ multiplex PCR; TCRdb holds only in-frame clones, not every one. The sample holds over 110,000 clones, more than 60% seen once. Sequencing was performed on peripheral blood. The origin of the receptors is an elderly man with acute or convalescent COVID-19.

The chain links TRBV2 to TRBJ1-2, with TRBD1 matching over 9 bases. CDR3 length: 15 amino acids. The V and J ends lost 6 bases and 2 bases, in that order; junction bases with no gene match: 7. The germline V gene encodes CDR1 SNHLY and CDR2 FYNNEI. CDR3 sequence reads: CASSQQGAANYGYTF. The CDR3 DNA reads as TGTGCCAGCAGCCAACAGGGGGCGGCCAACTATGGCTACACCTTC. Supplemented by reference TRBV2 and TRBJ1-2, the full variable domain reads EPEVTQTPSHQVTQMGQEVILRCVPISNHLYFYWYRQILGQKVEFLVSFYNNEISEKSEIFDDQFSVERPDGSNFTLKIRSTKLEDSAMYFCASSQQGAANYGYTFGSGTRLTVV.

The chain is built from TRBV3-1 (or the pseudogene TRBV3-2) and TRBJ2-5, with 10 bases fitting TRBD2. The CDR3 covers 16 residues. Per germline, CDR1 LGHDT and CDR2 YNNKEL (reference sequence). V dropped 2 bases and J dropped 4; count of bases not matched to a gene: 7. CDR3: CASSQQRGGLRETQYF. The CDR3 coding sequence is TGTGCCAGCAGCCAACAGCGGGGGGGCTTAAGAGAGACCCAGTACTTC.

V usage is TRBV30 and J usage is TRBJ1-4; tentatively, D is TRBD1 (6 bases). There are 16 residues in the CDR3. Germline V gives CDR1 GTSNPN, CDR2 SVGIG (reference sequence). Trimming took 2 bases from V and 8 from J, leaving 21 bases between them. This chain's CDR3 is CAWSSGQGTKYEKLFF. The CDR3 DNA reads as TGTGCCTGGAGTTCGGGGCAGGGGACTAAGTACGAAAAACTGTTTTTT.

CDR3 in DNA: TGTGCCAGCAGCTTAAGGTCGACTCTTAACTATGGCTACACCTTC. This translates into CASSLRSTLNYGYTF. The chain is built from TRBV7-9 and TRBJ1-2; no clear D gene. Trimming shortened V by 2 bases and J by 1 base, and 11 bases separated the two germline ends. CDR3 length: 15 amino acids. Per germline, CDR1 SEHNR and CDR2 FQNEAQ (reference sequence).

This clone is medium-sized (0.01 to 0.1%) within its sample. J is TRBJ2-3 and V is TRBV11-2; TRBD2 matches at 8 bases. CDR3 length: 16 residues. Germline CDR1 is SGHAT and CDR2 is FQNNGV. Unmatched junction bases numbered 4, after V lost 1 base and J lost 1 base. In DNA, the CDR3 is TGTGCCAGCAGCTTAGGGACAGCGGGGGGCACAGATACGCAGTATTTT. It specifies CASSLGTAGGTDTQYF.

The chain combines TRBV2 with TRBJ1-2, with 8 positions matching TRBD1. V trimming: 7 bases; J trimming: 7 bases; junction bases outside the gene matches: 11. The CDR3 spans 14 residues. Germline V gene sequence: CDR1 SNHLY, CDR2 FYNNEI. CDR3 sequence reads: CASTTGGYSRGYTF. The CDR3 DNA reads as TGTGCCAGCACCACAGGGGGGTACTCCCGTGGCTACACCTTC.

The sample holds one count of this clone. This rearrangement joins TRBV29-1 to TRBJ2-7; 7 bases map to TRBD1. J lost 3 bases, V lost 5 bases, and 4 bases had no gene match. The CDR3 runs to 12 residues. Per the germline V gene, CDR1 is SQVTM and CDR2 is ANQGSEA. CDR3 nucleotide sequence: TGCAGCGTTCAGCGACAGGGCTACGAGCAGTACTTC. Translating gives CSVQRQGYEQYF.

This clone has more than one count but fewer than ten. J is TRBJ1-2 and V is TRBV4-1; D not certain. CDR1 is MGHRA, CDR2 YSYEKL, per germline. There are 12 residues in the CDR3. V lost 3 bases and J 5 bases, leaving 7 bases between the germline ends. The CDR3: CASSQEDYGYTF. CDR3 bases: TGCGCCAGCAGCCAGGAGGATTATGGCTACACCTTC.

The table lists this clone with a count of one. The chain is built from TRBV28 and TRBJ2-2; TRBD2 matches at 9 bases. The V and J ends lost 7 bases and 1 base, in that order; junction bases with no gene match: 4. From germline, CDR1 is MDHEN and CDR2 SYDVKM. The CDR3 spans 15 residues. CDR3 amino acids: CASTASGENTGELFF. In DNA form, the CDR3 reads TGTGCCAGCACCGCTAGCGGGGAGAACACCGGGGAGCTGTTTTTT.

This clone showed up just a few times. The chain combines TRBV7-2 with TRBJ2-3; 7 bases fit TRBD2. Trimming at V came to 4 bases and at J to 4 bases, leaving 5 bases not matched to a gene. This CDR3 spans 14 amino acids. Looked up from germline, CDR1 is SGHTA and CDR2 is FQGNSA. The CDR3 nucleotides are TGTGCCAGCAGCTGGGGGGGAGTGGCAGATACGCAGTATTTT. Translated: CASSWGGVADTQYF.

The chain combines TRBV7-8 with TRBJ1-5; D is possibly TRBD1 (5 bases). V shed 5 bases and J shed 0 bases, with 14 bases lying between them. The CDR3 consists of 16 residues. CDR1 SGHVS and CDR2 FQNEAQ come from the germline V gene. Written as DNA, the CDR3 is TGTGCCAGCAGCCTAACCGGGACTCTTAGCAATCAGCCCCAGCATTTT. This encodes CASSLTGTLSNQPQHF.

This clone is a singleton in its sample. The V call is TRBV10-2, the J call TRBJ2-1, with D tentatively TRBD1 (6 bases). CDR1 is WSHSY, CDR2 SAAADI, per germline. This CDR3 contains 13 residues. V was trimmed by 6 bases and J by 0 bases, leaving 6 bases between them. This chain's CDR3 is CASRDSSYNEQFF. CDR3 coding DNA: TGCGCCAGCAGGGACAGCTCCTACAATGAGCAGTTCTTC.

V and J are TRBV2 and TRBJ1-6; 9 bases are shared with TRBD1. With 11 bases clipped from V and 7 bases from J, the junction kept 9 bases outside the gene matches. The CDR3 loop spans 14 amino acids. Germline V gene sequence: CDR1 SNHLY, CDR2 FYNNEI. CDR3 sequence (DNA): TGTGCCGCCCGGTCCGGGACAGGGAATTCACCCCTCCACTTT. Translating it yields CAARSGTGNSPLHF.

This chain links TRBV5-1 with TRBJ1-6; 8 bases align to TRBD1. Germline CDR1 SGHRS, CDR2 YFSETQ. V lost 5 bases to trimming and J lost 8 bases; unmatched junction nucleotides: 9. This CDR3 has 15 residues. The chain's CDR3 is CASSPPDRGDSPLHF. In nucleotides, the CDR3 is TGCGCCAGCAGTCCACCCGACAGGGGTGATTCACCCCTCCACTTT.

This chain connects TRBV24-1 to TRBJ2-1; D remains ambiguous. V gave up 1 base and J gave up 3 bases, with 12 bases separating them. Looked up from germline, CDR1 is KGHDR and CDR2 is SFDVKD. The CDR3 length is 16 residues. The CDR3 DNA follows: TGTGCCACCAGTGATTTATTGGCGGATCACTACAATGAGCAGTTCTTC. Residues: CATSDLLADHYNEQFF.

The chain recombines TRBV18 with TRBJ2-7; possibly TRBD1 for D (6 bases). The CDR3 covers 15 residues. Germline V gives CDR1 KGHSH, CDR2 LQKENI. The V gene lost 3 bases and the J gene lost 4 bases, with 16 bases spanning the gap. Here the CDR3 DNA reads TGTGCCAGCTCACCCGCAGCAGGGGATAGGTACGAGCAGTACTTC. This gives the protein CASSPAAGDRYEQYF.

The chain is built from TRBV9 and TRBJ1-5; a possible D gene is TRBD1 (5 bases). Germline values: CDR1 SGDLS, CDR2 YYNGEE. CDR3 size: 16 residues. Trimming left V 3 bases short and J 2 bases short, with 15 bases between. The CDR3 spells CASSGGGSAGNQPQHF. The CDR3 region has the DNA TGTGCCAGCAGCGGGGGGGGATCGGCAGGCAATCAGCCCCAGCATTTT. The variable domain in full, completed from reference TRBV9 and TRBJ1-5, reads DSGVTQTPKHLITATGQRVTLRCSPRSGDLSVYWYQQSLDQGLQFLIQYYNGEERAKGNILERFSAQQFPDLHSELNLSSLELGDSALYFCASSGGGSAGNQPQHFGDGTRLSIL.

V is TRBV19 and J is TRBJ1-5, with D tentatively TRBD1 (6 bases). Trimming took 4 bases from V and 6 from J, leaving 10 bases between them. CDR1 and CDR2 (germline): LNHDA, SQIVND (reference sequence). The CDR3 spans 13 residues. The CDR3 nucleotides are TGTGCCAGTAGTACTCAACAGGGTCAGCCCCAGCATTTT. It is translated as CASSTQQGQPQHF.

V is TRBV7-2 and J is TRBJ1-1; the D is unclear. The germline gives CDR1 SGHTA, CDR2 FQGNSA. The CDR3 spans 13 residues. V was shortened by 5 bases and J by 4 bases, with 11 bases between the two germline ends. The CDR3: CASSPSRSTEAFF. CDR3 coding DNA: TGTGCCAGCAGCCCATCCAGATCCACTGAAGCTTTCTTT.

The V gene is TRBV4-3, the J gene TRBJ1-3; a possible D gene is TRBD1 (6 bases). Germline V gene data show CDR1 as LGHNA and CDR2 as YSLEER. V shed 0 bases and J shed 4 bases, with 16 bases lying between them. This CDR3 has 17 amino acids. CDR3 sequence: CASSQEGRTDLGNTIYF. The CDR3 coding sequence is TGCGCCAGCAGCCAAGAAGGGCGGACAGACCTAGGAAACACCATATATTTT.

CDR3 bases: TGTGCCAGCTCACCTGGGGGACAGCTAAATCAGCCCCAGCATTTT. It yields the protein CASSPGGQLNQPQHF. The V and J genes are TRBV18 and TRBJ1-5, with 7 bases identical to TRBD1. The junction had 6 bases not matched to a gene; V was cut back by 3 bases and J by 4 bases. The germline gives CDR1 KGHSH, CDR2 LQKENI. This CDR3 contains 15 residues.

The V gene is TRBV6-4, the J gene TRBJ1-1; D is possibly TRBD1 (6 bases). V lost 6 bases and J lost 0, with 8 bases in between. Germline V gene data show CDR1 as MRHNA and CDR2 as SNTAGT. The CDR3 is made up of 13 amino acids. CDR3: CASRGQMNTEAFF. In DNA, the CDR3 is TGTGCCAGCAGAGGACAGATGAACACTGAAGCTTTCTTT.

This rearrangement joins TRBV7-6 to TRBJ2-1, with TRBD2 identical over 10 bases. Germline V CDR1 and CDR2: SGHVS, FNYEAQ. The CDR3 sequence is 16 residues long. V shed 2 bases, J shed 3 bases, and the junction held 4 bases outside the gene matches. The CDR3 region is CASSLYSGGLYNEQFF. CDR3 nucleotide sequence: TGTGCCAGCAGCTTATATAGCGGGGGGCTCTACAATGAGCAGTTCTTC.

This chain joins TRBV24-1 and TRBJ2-5; TRBD2 matches at 9 bases. The CDR3 contains 16 residues. Germline CDR1 and CDR2: KGHDR and SFDVKD. V dropped 4 bases and J dropped 1; count of bases not matched to a gene: 6. The chain's CDR3 is CATSDLSGGSQETQYF. The CDR3 bases are TGTGCCACCAGTGACCTTAGCGGGGGCTCCCAAGAGACCCAGTACTTC.

The chain recombines TRBV6-6 with TRBJ1-2; the D is unclear. V was cut by 0 bases and J by 2 bases, with 7 bases left in between. This CDR3 comprises 14 residues. From germline, CDR1 is MNHNY and CDR2 SVGAGI (reference sequence). The CDR3: CASSYSIQNYGYTF. The CDR3 region has the DNA TGTGCCAGCAGTTACTCGATACAAAACTATGGCTACACCTTC.

The chain links TRBV19 to TRBJ1-2, with a tentative D call TRBD1 (5 bases). This CDR3 spans 13 amino acids. Germline V gives CDR1 LNHDA, CDR2 SQIVND (reference sequence). V was trimmed by 3 bases and J by 6 bases, leaving 11 bases between them. CDR3 loop: CASSMGRADGYTF. The CDR3 nucleotides read TGTGCCAGTAGTATGGGCAGGGCTGATGGCTACACCTTC.